This TCR beta chain was recovered during a study of CD8+ T cells in alopecia areata. The V and J ends lost 8 bases and 8 bases, in that order; junction bases with no gene match: 15. Per the germline V gene, CDR1 is LNHNV and CDR2 is YYDKDF (reference sequence). The CDR3 runs 16 residues. As to treatment: oral pan-JAK inhibitor, 5-10 mg twice daily. RNA, once extracted, was reverse transcribed into cDNA for use as the sequencing template. Assay used: immunoSEQ multiplex PCR; TCRdb lists only in-frame clones, some missing. Of 120,000 or so clones listed, over 60% are singletons. The chain carries TRBV15 and TRBJ1-4; 9 bases map to TRBD1. The sequenced sample was CD4+ T cells sorted from blood, obtained at week 4, from a patient treated with tofacitinib. This sequence originates from a human donor with alopecia areata. The CDR3 loop is CATSYPPGQGKEKLFF. The CDR3 DNA sequence: TGTGCCACCTCCTACCCGCCGGGACAGGGTAAAGAAAAACTGTTTTTT.